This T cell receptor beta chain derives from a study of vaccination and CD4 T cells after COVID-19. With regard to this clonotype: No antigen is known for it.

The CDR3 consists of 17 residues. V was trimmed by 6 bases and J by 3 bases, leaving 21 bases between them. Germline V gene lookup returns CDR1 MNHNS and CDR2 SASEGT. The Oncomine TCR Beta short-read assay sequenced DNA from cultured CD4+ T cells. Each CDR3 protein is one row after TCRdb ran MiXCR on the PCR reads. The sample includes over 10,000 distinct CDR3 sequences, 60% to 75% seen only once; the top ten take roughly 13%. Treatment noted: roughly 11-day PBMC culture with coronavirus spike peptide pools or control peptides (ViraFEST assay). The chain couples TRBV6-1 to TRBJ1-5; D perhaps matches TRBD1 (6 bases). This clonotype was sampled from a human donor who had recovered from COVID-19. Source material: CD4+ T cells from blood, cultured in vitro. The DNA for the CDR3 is TGTGCCAGCAGACCTCGGGGGCAGGGTGGTGACAATCAGCCCCAGCATTTT. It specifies CASRPRGQGGDNQPQHF.